These 21 T cell receptor beta chains were sequenced from one sample in a study of blood T cell repertoires in COVID-19. Data came from immunoSEQ multiplex PCR; TCRdb stores just in-frame clones and leaves some out. This repertoire shows 250,000 to 300,000 clones, under 90% found once; its top ten account for 2.5% to 3%. The sequencing input was peripheral blood. The receptors derive from a woman in her sixties or seventies with active or convalescent COVID-19.

The chain has TRBV29-1 and TRBJ1-1; tentative D call: TRBD1 (5 bases). The V gene lost 7 bases and the J gene lost 0 bases, with 15 bases spanning the gap. The CDR3 runs 14 residues. Germline loops: CDR1 SQVTM, CDR2 ANQGSEA. This chain's CDR3 is CSGRQPNMNTEAFF. DNA for the CDR3: TGCAGCGGGAGACAGCCCAACATGAACACTGAAGCTTTCTTT. The complete variable domain, with remaining parts taken from reference TRBV29-1 and TRBJ1-1, reads SAVISQKPSRDICQRGTSLTIQCQVDSQVTMMFWYRQQPGQSLTLIATANQGSEATYESGFVIDKFPISRPNLTFSTLTVSNMSPEDSSIYLCSGRQPNMNTEAFFGQGTRLTVV.

V usage is TRBV6-2 or TRBV6-3 and J usage is TRBJ2-4; possible D gene TRBD1, 5 bases. V lost 0 bases to trimming and J lost 0 bases, with 12 bases between them. Germline CDR1 MNHEY, CDR2 SVGEGT. This CDR3 is 17 amino acids long. CDR3 residues: CASSYSQGSLAKNIQYF. The CDR3 DNA follows: TGTGCCAGCAGTTACTCGCAGGGCTCCCTAGCCAAAAACATTCAGTACTTC.

The chain combines TRBV14 with TRBJ2-2; 7 bases are a match to TRBD1. Germline V CDR1 and CDR2: SGHDN, FVKESK. The junction had 8 bases not matched to a gene; V was cut back by 4 bases and J by 3 bases. This CDR3 has 16 residues. For the CDR3, the DNA is TGTGCCAGCAGCCGCTACAGGGGATCAGACACCGGGGAGCTGTTTTTT. Translation gives CASSRYRGSDTGELFF.

The rearrangement uses TRBV27 and TRBJ2-7, with D perhaps TRBD1 (5 bases). CDR3 size: 15 residues. Germline CDR1 reads MNHEY; CDR2 reads SMNVEV (reference sequence). Trimming pared 0 bases from V and 0 bases from J, leaving 9 bases between. The CDR3 sequence: CASSLSPQGSYEQYF. The CDR3 nucleotides read TGTGCCAGCAGTTTATCCCCCCAGGGCTCCTACGAGCAGTACTTC.

This clone was observed a single time. The chain links TRBV4-1 to TRBJ1-1; D is possibly TRBD1 (6 bases). V gave up 1 base and J gave up 2 bases, with 20 bases separating them. The CDR3 is 18 amino acids. From germline, CDR1 is MGHRA and CDR2 YSYEKL. The CDR3 reads CASSQGWIGGRRNTEAFF. The CDR3 bases are TGCGCCAGCAGCCAAGGGTGGATCGGGGGGCGACGAAACACTGAAGCTTTCTTT.

CDR3: CASSSGTGSSYEQYF. CDR3 bases: TGTGCCAGCAGCTCCGGGACAGGGAGCTCCTACGAGCAGTACTTC. This chain connects TRBV11-3 to TRBJ2-7; TRBD1 matches at 9 bases. The CDR3 totals 15 residues. The V gene's germline CDR1 is SGHNT and CDR2 YENEEA. V lost 4 bases to trimming and J lost 0 bases; unmatched junction nucleotides: 4. The entire variable domain, with the rest obtained from reference TRBV11-3 and TRBJ2-7, is as follows: EAGVVQSPRYKIIEKKQPVAFWCNPISGHNTLYWYLQNLGQGPELLIRYENEEAVDDSQLPKDRFSAERLKGVDSTLKIQPAELGDSAVYLCASSSGTGSSYEQYFGPGTRLTVT.

The V gene is TRBV19, the J gene TRBJ1-5; D is undetermined. Germline values: CDR1 LNHDA, CDR2 SQIVND (reference sequence). The CDR3 spans 14 residues. V was trimmed by 7 bases and J by 5 bases, leaving 15 bases between them. CDR3 DNA: TGTGCCAGTACCCCCATGGTCAGGCATCAGCCCCAGCATTTT. Protein sequence: CASTPMVRHQPQHF. The variable domain in full, completed from reference TRBV19 and TRBJ1-5, reads DGGITQSPKYLFRKEGQNVTLSCEQNLNHDAMYWYRQDPGQGLRLIYYSQIVNDFQKGDIAEGYSVSREKKESFPLTVTSAQKNPTAFYLCASTPMVRHQPQHFGDGTRLSIL.

This clone was counted between two and nine times. This rearrangement joins TRBV7-9 to TRBJ2-7; no clear D gene. The CDR3 runs 13 residues. Trimming removed 5 bases at V and 1 base at J, with 9 bases between. Germline V gene data show CDR1 as SEHNR and CDR2 as FQNEAQ (reference sequence). CDR3 sequence: CASSPGPSYEQYF. CDR3 nucleotide sequence: TGTGCCAGCAGCCCTGGGCCTTCCTACGAGCAGTACTTC.

The rearrangement links TRBV27 to TRBJ1-2; 11 nucleotides line up with TRBD1. The germline gives CDR1 MNHEY, CDR2 SMNVEV (reference sequence). CDR3 length: 15 residues. The V segment lost 3 bases and the J segment 4 bases; nucleotides outside the gene matches: 4. CDR3 protein: CASSFGGTGGYGYTF. The CDR3 nucleotides are TGTGCCAGCAGTTTCGGGGGGACAGGGGGCTATGGCTACACCTTC.

V is TRBV7-9 and J is TRBJ1-1; tentative D call: TRBD1 (6 bases). Trimming took off 1 base at V and 7 bases at J, with 13 bases between the two ends. This CDR3 spans 14 amino acids. Looked up from germline, CDR1 is SEHNR and CDR2 is FQNEAQ (reference sequence). CDR3 amino acids: CASSLEGERDEAFF. CDR3 DNA sequence: TGTGCCAGCAGCTTAGAGGGGGAAAGGGATGAAGCTTTCTTT.

The chain uses TRBV29-1 and TRBJ1-2; D unresolved. Germline CDR1 is SQVTM and CDR2 is ANQGSEA. The CDR3 has 15 amino acids. The ends were cut back, 8 bases at V and 0 bases at J, with 19 bases in the middle. DNA of the CDR3: TGCAGCCCGAGGTATGGAGCGCCGTCTAACTATGGCTACACCTTC. As protein: CSPRYGAPSNYGYTF. Based on the CDR3 plus reference TRBV29-1 and TRBJ1-2, the full variable domain is SAVISQKPSRDICQRGTSLTIQCQVDSQVTMMFWYRQQPGQSLTLIATANQGSEATYESGFVIDKFPISRPNLTFSTLTVSNMSPEDSSIYLCSPRYGAPSNYGYTFGSGTRLTVV.

V and J are TRBV12-5 and TRBJ2-5, with 8 bases matching TRBD1. J gave up 7 bases and V 6 bases, and 7 bases lay outside the gene matches. Germline lookup yields CDR1 LGHNT and CDR2 FRNRAP. The CDR3 sequence is 13 residues long. As DNA, the CDR3 is TGTGCTAGTGGATCCGGGACAGGACTGACCCAGTACTTC. Protein: CASGSGTGLTQYF.

This clone has ten or more counts. The chain has TRBV19 and TRBJ2-2; D call uncertain. This CDR3 spans 18 amino acids. The ends were cut back, 6 bases at V and 3 bases at J, with 23 bases in the middle. The germline V gene has CDR1 LNHDA and CDR2 SQIVND (reference sequence). The DNA of the CDR3 is TGTGCCAGTAGCCTGCTAGGAGCTGCCCTAGTGGACACCGGGGAGCTGTTTTTT. Translated: CASSLLGAALVDTGELFF.

The V call is TRBV9, the J call TRBJ2-2; 8 positions agree with TRBD2. The germline V gene encodes CDR1 SGDLS and CDR2 YYNGEE. Losses at the gene ends were 2 bases for V and 4 bases for J; bases not matched to a gene: 10. CDR3 size: 17 residues. This CDR3 is CASSVISGEGLTGELFF. The DNA for the CDR3 is TGTGCCAGCAGCGTCATTAGCGGGGAGGGACTCACCGGGGAGCTGTTTTTT.

The V and J genes are TRBV25-1 and TRBJ1-2; TRBD1 matches at 9 bases. Trimming cost V 3 bases and J 2 bases; bases outside gene matches: 4. The CDR3 is 15 amino acids. CDR1 is MGHDK and CDR2 is SYGVNS in the germline V gene. This CDR3 reads CASSEVDRGNYGYTF. CDR3 coding DNA: TGTGCCAGCAGTGAGGTGGACAGGGGCAACTATGGCTACACCTTC.

This chain joins TRBV7-2 and TRBJ2-3; D uncertain. Trimming stripped 1 base from V and 0 bases from J, with 5 bases between. This CDR3 comprises 14 residues. Germline CDR1 reads SGHTA; CDR2 reads FQGNSA. CDR3 nucleotide sequence: TGTGCCAGCAGCTTAGGGCAGAGCACAGATACGCAGTATTTT. Translation gives CASSLGQSTDTQYF.

The rearrangement joins TRBV5-1 to TRBJ2-1, with TRBD1 as a possible D gene (5 bases). The CDR3 contains 15 residues. Looked up from germline, CDR1 is SGHRS and CDR2 is YFSETQ. V lost 1 base, J lost 2 bases, and 10 bases lay in between. The CDR3 DNA reads TGCGCCAGCAGCTTGAGCGCAGGGACCTACAATGAGCAGTTCTTC. Protein sequence: CASSLSAGTYNEQFF.

Written as DNA, the CDR3 is TGTGCCTCTGACTATACTAACACCGGGGAGCTGTTTTTT. Translated, it gives CASDYTNTGELFF. The rearrangement links TRBV5-8 to TRBJ2-2; D perhaps matches TRBD2 (5 bases). With 10 bases removed from V and 2 bases from J, the gap between germline ends came to 12 bases. The CDR3 is 13 residues long. Germline values: CDR1 SGHTS, CDR2 YDEGEE.

The chain uses TRBV4-1 and TRBJ1-2, with TRBD1 matching 10 bases. Germline CDR1 and CDR2: MGHRA and YSYEKL. CDR3 size: 17 residues. Trimming cost V 1 base and J 4 bases; bases outside gene matches: 9. The CDR3, as DNA: TGCGCCAGCAGCCAAGGGAGTCGACAGGGGGCGTTCTATGGCTACACCTTC. Its translation: CASSQGSRQGAFYGYTF.

V gene TRBV4-1 combines with J gene TRBJ2-7; the D gene is possibly TRBD1 (5 bases). The CDR3 loop spans 16 amino acids. The V gene lost 0 bases and the J gene lost 6 bases, with 18 bases spanning the gap. Germline V gene data show CDR1 as MGHRA and CDR2 as YSYEKL. The CDR3: CASSQDGAGPLSEQYF. In DNA form, the CDR3 reads TGCGCCAGCAGCCAAGATGGGGCAGGTCCCCTCTCCGAGCAGTACTTC.

The rearrangement uses TRBV7-6 and TRBJ1-1; D not certain. Germline lookup yields CDR1 SGHVS and CDR2 FNYEAQ. This CDR3 has 12 amino acids. V was trimmed by 5 bases and J by 0 bases, leaving 4 bases between them. The CDR3 nucleotides read TGTGCCAGCAGCCTACTGAACACTGAAGCTTTCTTT. It yields the protein CASSLLNTEAFF.